The sequence of this TCR beta chain was determined in a study of cytomegalovirus exposure and HLA in healthy donors. Remarks on this clone: The antigen is not known.

PCR primers comprised 60 Vbeta and 13 Jbeta primers. Method: immunoSEQ multiplex PCR; TCRdb's copy keeps in-frame clones and lacks some. The table includes approximately 170,000 clones, roughly 80% detected once. Whole-study results and caveats: Reports indicated that the classifier achieved high specificity and sensitivity in diagnosing cytomegalovirus status.

This CDR3 contains 16 residues. Germline-derived CDR1 and CDR2 are SGHNT and YENEEA. The junction had 9 bases not matched to a gene; V was cut back by 5 bases and J by 5 bases. This chain uses TRBV11-3 with TRBJ2-1, with 10 bases matching TRBD2. The specimen sequenced was PBMCs. This clonotype was sampled from a human donor in good health. The CDR3 here is CASSLGSGGTDNEQFF. The CDR3, as DNA: TGTGCCAGCAGCCTGGGTAGCGGGGGGACTGACAATGAGCAGTTCTTC.